A single sample gave rise to the 26 T cell receptor beta chains below, sequenced in a study of beta chain features in type 1 diabetes. Since all of the isolated RNA was reverse transcribed, expressed TCRB transcripts were what got sequenced. Sequenced by immunoSEQ multiplex PCR; TCRdb stores in-frame clones only, minus some. The sample consists of about 230,000 clones, around 10% of them appearing once. The material sequenced was naive CD4+ T cells from blood. All receptors derive from a young woman in good health.

Only a few counts were recorded for this clone. Written as DNA, the CDR3 is TGTGCCAGCCTTCAAGAGGGTGGCGGATCACCCCTCCACTTT. This sequence encodes CASLQEGGGSPLHF. The J gene is TRBJ1-6, the V gene TRBV2; unclear D gene. The CDR3 runs to 14 residues. Between the trimmed V and J ends, which lost 8 bases and 10 bases, there was a span of 18 bases. The V gene's germline CDR1 is SNHLY and CDR2 FYNNEI.

The rearrangement joins TRBV6-1 to TRBJ1-1, with a weak D call TRBD1 (5 bases). This CDR3 region has 14 residues. CDR1 is MNHNS, CDR2 SASEGT, per germline. The V end lost 5 bases, the J end lost 0 bases, and 10 bases lay between the germline ends. In nucleotides, the CDR3 is TGTGCCAGCAGTCCCGTCAGGGTGAACACTGAAGCTTTCTTT. Residues: CASSPVRVNTEAFF.

The chain is built from TRBV19 and TRBJ2-3; D is possibly TRBD2 (5 bases). This CDR3 region has 13 residues. V dropped 6 bases and J dropped 0 bases, with 7 bases sitting between them. The germline V gene encodes CDR1 LNHDA and CDR2 SQIVND (reference sequence). The CDR3 loop is CASSGVSTDTQYF. The CDR3 nucleotides read TGTGCCAGTAGCGGGGTTAGCACAGATACGCAGTATTTT. The whole variable domain, filled in from reference TRBV19 and TRBJ2-3, reads DGGITQSPKYLFRKEGQNVTLSCEQNLNHDAMYWYRQDPGQGLRLIYYSQIVNDFQKGDIAEGYSVSREKKESFPLTVTSAQKNPTAFYLCASSGVSTDTQYFGPGTRLTVL.

The chain combines TRBV6-5 with TRBJ1-1, with D uncertain. Looked up from germline, CDR1 is MNHEY and CDR2 is SVGAGI. This CDR3 spans 13 amino acids. V dropped 5 bases and J dropped 5 bases, with 12 bases sitting between them. For the CDR3, the DNA is TGTGCCAGCAGTGGGGATAGGAGGACTGAAGCTTTCTTT. This encodes CASSGDRRTEAFF.

Only a few counts were recorded for this clone. The chain employs TRBV5-5 and TRBJ1-1; D is possibly TRBD1 (6 bases). CDR1 is SGHKS, CDR2 YYEKEE, per germline (reference sequence). The CDR3 extends over 12 amino acids. V was shortened by 0 bases and J by 8 bases, with 8 bases between the two germline ends. The CDR3 is CASSLARGEAFF. The CDR3 DNA reads as TGTGCCAGCAGCTTGGCCAGGGGCGAAGCTTTCTTT. Together with reference TRBV5-5 and TRBJ1-1, the CDR3 gives the full variable domain: DAGVTQSPTHLIKTRGQQVTLRCSPISGHKSVSWYQQVLGQGPQFIFQYYEKEERGRGNFPDRFSARQFPNYSSELNVNALLLGDSALYLCASSLARGEAFFGQGTRLTVV.

The V gene is TRBV5-1, the J gene TRBJ2-3, with TRBD2 matching 8 bases. The CDR3 length is 16 residues. Unmatched junction bases numbered 9, after V lost 4 bases and J lost 2 bases. The germline V gene has CDR1 SGHRS and CDR2 YFSETQ. This chain's CDR3 is CASSDPGRGDTDTQYF. The CDR3 bases are TGCGCCAGCAGCGACCCGGGGCGGGGGGACACAGATACGCAGTATTTT.

The J gene is TRBJ1-2, the V gene TRBV9; 11 positions match TRBD1. This CDR3 is built from 14 residues. With V trimmed by 4 bases and J by 6 bases, 5 bases remained unmatched. Germline V gene sequence: CDR1 SGDLS, CDR2 YYNGEE. CDR3 loop: CASSPGQGANGYTF. DNA for the CDR3: TGTGCCAGCAGCCCCGGACAGGGGGCGAATGGCTACACCTTC.

The CDR3 sequence: CASSSTERGAYNEQFF. CDR3 DNA sequence: TGCGCCAGCAGCTCCACCGAGCGGGGAGCCTACAATGAGCAGTTCTTC. The V call is TRBV5-1, the J call TRBJ2-1, with 7 bases that match TRBD2. Germline assignment: CDR1 SGHRS and CDR2 YFSETQ. The V and J ends lost 3 bases and 2 bases, in that order; junction bases with no gene match: 8. The CDR3 extends over 16 amino acids.

A remark on this clone: Within the sample, other DNA sequences also encode this same CDR3. V usage is TRBV30 and J usage is TRBJ1-1; D is perhaps TRBD1 (5 bases). Germline V lookup: CDR1 GTSNPN, CDR2 SVGIG (reference sequence). The CDR3 extends over 12 amino acids. V lost 3 bases to trimming and J lost 5 bases, with 10 bases between them. As DNA, the CDR3 is TGTGCCTGGAGCCTGGGGGGGACTGAAGCTTTCTTT. The encoded protein is CAWSLGGTEAFF.

A few counts support this clone. DNA of the CDR3: TGTGCCAGCAACTTTGACAGGGGAGGGACTGAAGCTTTCTTT. Translating gives CASNFDRGGTEAFF. This sequence joins TRBV5-4 and TRBJ1-1; 8 nucleotides line up with TRBD1. CDR3 size: 14 residues. Losses at the gene ends were 6 bases for V and 5 bases for J; bases not matched to a gene: 9. The germline V gene encodes CDR1 SGHNT and CDR2 YYREEE (reference sequence).

In this sample, this clone turned up a few times. V and J are TRBV19 and TRBJ2-7, with D perhaps matching TRBD2 (7 bases). Germline V gene data show CDR1 as LNHDA and CDR2 as SQIVND (reference sequence). CDR3 size: 13 residues. Trimming stripped 5 bases from V and 2 bases from J, with 10 bases between. CDR3 residues: CASSDGGPYEQYF. In nucleotides, the CDR3 is TGTGCCAGTAGTGACGGGGGGCCCTACGAGCAGTACTTC.

The rearrangement links TRBV4-1 to TRBJ2-3; D gene ambiguous. This CDR3 is built from 14 residues. The germline V gene encodes CDR1 MGHRA and CDR2 YSYEKL. The V gene lost 4 bases and the J gene lost 0 bases, with 8 bases spanning the gap. The CDR3 coding sequence is TGCGCCAGCAGCCCGGGTCCCAGCACAGATACGCAGTATTTT. Protein: CASSPGPSTDTQYF.

This clone was recorded a few times. The V and J genes are TRBV5-1 and TRBJ2-1; 11 positions agree with TRBD2. This CDR3 contains 15 residues. Looked up from germline, CDR1 is SGHRS and CDR2 is YFSETQ. The ends lost 4 bases at V and 4 bases at J; junction bases unmatched: 4. The CDR3 protein is CASSVGLAEYNEQFF. CDR3 sequence (DNA): TGCGCCAGCAGCGTGGGACTAGCGGAATACAATGAGCAGTTCTTC. Full variable domain (remainder filled in from reference TRBV5-1 and TRBJ2-1): KAGVTQTPRYLIKTRGQQVTLSCSPISGHRSVSWYQQTPGQGLQFLFEYFSETQRNKGNFPGRFSGRQFSNSRSEMNVSTLELGDSALYLCASSVGLAEYNEQFFGPGTRLTVL.

This clone was found once. V and J are TRBV11-3 and TRBJ2-1; D is ambiguous. Per the germline V gene, CDR1 is SGHNT and CDR2 is YENEEA. Trimming shortened V by 1 base and J by 9 bases, and 7 bases separated the two germline ends. The CDR3 consists of 12 residues. The CDR3 is CASSLGASEQFF. The CDR3 DNA reads TGTGCCAGCAGCTTAGGTGCTAGTGAGCAGTTCTTC. Full variable domain (remainder filled in from reference TRBV11-3 and TRBJ2-1): EAGVVQSPRYKIIEKKQPVAFWCNPISGHNTLYWYLQNLGQGPELLIRYENEEAVDDSQLPKDRFSAERLKGVDSTLKIQPAELGDSAVYLCASSLGASEQFFGPGTRLTVL.

This clone was counted only a few times. V usage is TRBV7-2 and J usage is TRBJ2-5; TRBD2 agrees at 8 bases. Unmatched junction bases numbered 9, after V lost 5 bases and J lost 4 bases. The CDR3 covers 15 residues. CDR1 is SGHTA and CDR2 is FQGNSA in the germline V gene. CDR3 sequence reads: CASSALAEGGETQYF. CDR3 nucleotides: TGTGCCAGCAGCGCACTAGCGGAGGGGGGAGAGACCCAGTACTTC.

This clone showed up many times. The rearrangement joins TRBV9 to TRBJ2-5; 9 bases align to TRBD2. The germline CDR1 and CDR2 sequences are SGDLS and YYNGEE. Trimming removed 2 bases from V and 2 bases from J; junction bases left unmatched: 4. This CDR3 comprises 15 residues. CDR3 sequence reads: CASSVNSGSQETQYF. The CDR3 DNA reads TGTGCCAGCAGCGTTAATAGCGGGAGTCAAGAGACCCAGTACTTC.

The table lists this clone with a few counts. V usage is TRBV5-1 and J usage is TRBJ2-5; 8 bases align to TRBD1. Unmatched junction bases numbered 4, after V lost 1 base and J lost 5 bases. The germline CDR1 and CDR2 sequences are SGHRS and YFSETQ. The CDR3 has 14 amino acids. The CDR3 bases are TGCGCCAGCAGCTTGTCTCAGGGGGCTGAGACCCAGTACTTC. Protein: CASSLSQGAETQYF.

This clone was seen only a few times. The chain joins TRBV5-1 to TRBJ2-7, with TRBD2 as a possible D gene (6 bases). CDR1 and CDR2 (germline): SGHRS, YFSETQ. V was trimmed by 6 bases and J by 7 bases, leaving 17 bases between them. The CDR3 is made up of 13 amino acids. In DNA form, the CDR3 reads TGCGCCAGCACCGCCCGGGACTCAGGGGAGCAGTACTTC. The encoded protein is CASTARDSGEQYF.

V is TRBV19 and J is TRBJ1-5; D gene uncertain. Germline CDR1 LNHDA, CDR2 SQIVND (reference sequence). CDR3 length equals 12 residues. The CDR3 here is CGTGRGNQPQHF. In DNA, the CDR3 is TGTGGGACGGGAAGGGGCAATCAGCCCCAGCATTTT.

Only a few counts were recorded for this clone. This sequence joins TRBV5-4 and TRBJ2-5, with D perhaps matching TRBD2 (6 bases). This CDR3 has 14 residues. Germline V gene data show CDR1 as SGHNT and CDR2 as YYREEE (reference sequence). V was cut by 3 bases and J by 3 bases, with 12 bases left in between. CDR3 DNA sequence: TGTGCCAGCAGCTCCGGGACTTCTAAAGAGACCCAGTACTTC. It yields the protein CASSSGTSKETQYF.

This chain joins TRBV27 and TRBJ2-7; 8 bases are shared with TRBD1. The V gene end was trimmed by 10 bases and the J gene end by 0 bases; junction bases not matched to a gene: 11. Germline CDR1 is MNHEY and CDR2 is SMNVEV (reference sequence). This CDR3 is built from 15 residues. The CDR3 DNA is TGTGCCACCCAGGCCCAGGGGGCCCTCTCCTACGAGCAGTACTTC. This translates into CATQAQGALSYEQYF.

The chain employs TRBV4-1 and TRBJ1-2; a weak D match, TRBD1 (5 bases). The CDR3 loop spans 16 amino acids. Trimming took off 1 base at V and 1 base at J, with 13 bases between the two ends. CDR1 MGHRA and CDR2 YSYEKL come from the germline V gene. The CDR3 bases are TGCGCCAGCAGCCAAGGGTTGGGGGGACTTAACTATGGCTACACCTTC. Its protein product is CASSQGLGGLNYGYTF.

The gene calls are TRBV5-1 and TRBJ1-1; D is uncertain. V was pared by 0 bases and J by 0 bases, with 6 bases between. Per the germline V gene, CDR1 is SGHRS and CDR2 is YFSETQ. This CDR3 has 14 residues. CDR3 in amino acids: CASSLEPMNTEAFF. CDR3 nucleotide sequence: TGCGCCAGCAGCTTGGAACCTATGAACACTGAAGCTTTCTTT.

This clone has only a few counts. Other DNA sequences of this sample code for an identical CDR3. This chain links TRBV5-1 with TRBJ2-3, with TRBD2 identical over 10 bases. Germline loops: CDR1 SGHRS, CDR2 YFSETQ. The CDR3 sequence is 14 residues long. J was trimmed by 3 bases and V by 4 bases; bases with no gene match: 2. The CDR3: CASSPGLATDTQYF. In nucleotides, the CDR3 is TGCGCCAGCAGCCCGGGACTAGCGACAGATACGCAGTATTTT.

The chain carries TRBV4-1 and TRBJ2-3; D ambiguous. Trimming cost V 2 bases and J 4 bases, with 16 bases left between them. CDR1 MGHRA and CDR2 YSYEKL come from the germline V gene. The CDR3 is 16 amino acids. The CDR3 sequence is CASSQYSPKAADTQYF. The CDR3 DNA reads TGCGCCAGCAGCCAATACTCCCCGAAAGCCGCAGATACGCAGTATTTT.

The chain couples TRBV18 to TRBJ2-1, with 10 bases that match TRBD2. Germline CDR1 is KGHSH and CDR2 is LQKENI. This CDR3 is 16 amino acids long. V shed 3 bases, J shed 3 bases, and the junction held 5 bases outside the gene matches. The CDR3, as DNA: TGTGCCAGCTCACCCTTACTAGCGGGGATCTACAATGAGCAGTTCTTC. As protein: CASSPLLAGIYNEQFF.